This T cell receptor beta chain came from a study of blood T cell repertoires in COVID-19. With 4 bases clipped from V and 7 bases from J, the junction kept 8 bases outside the gene matches. The germline V gene has CDR1 SGHTA and CDR2 FQGNSA. The CDR3 is made up of 15 amino acids. Profiled with immunoSEQ multiplex PCR; TCRdb holds only in-frame clones, not every one. Of 100,000 to 150,000 clones listed, 85% to 90% are singletons. The sequenced material came from peripheral blood. The TCR originated in a man between 65 and 85 years old who had recovered from COVID-19. This rearrangement joins TRBV7-2 to TRBJ1-4; 8 bases are shared with TRBD1. This chain's CDR3 is CASSSSSGTGEKLFF. The CDR3 nucleotides are TGTGCCAGCAGCTCTTCCTCCGGGACAGGTGAAAAACTGTTTTTT.